This T cell receptor (beta chain) was sequenced during a study of blood T cell repertoires in COVID-19. Repertoires were generated with immunoSEQ multiplex PCR, while TCRdb's copy carries only in-frame clones and drops some. This table holds around 75,000 clones, 88% found once. V trimming: 2 bases; J trimming: 5 bases; junction bases outside the gene matches: 2. The CDR3 totals 13 residues. Germline assignment: CDR1 MNHEY and CDR2 SMNVEV (reference sequence). The TCR comes from a human donor in a cohort sampled during active COVID-19. The chain recombines TRBV27 with TRBJ2-7; 8 bases map to TRBD1. Sequences were obtained from peripheral blood. The CDR3 here is CASSLQGADEQYF. The CDR3, as DNA: TGTGCCAGCAGTTTACAGGGGGCGGACGAGCAGTACTTC.